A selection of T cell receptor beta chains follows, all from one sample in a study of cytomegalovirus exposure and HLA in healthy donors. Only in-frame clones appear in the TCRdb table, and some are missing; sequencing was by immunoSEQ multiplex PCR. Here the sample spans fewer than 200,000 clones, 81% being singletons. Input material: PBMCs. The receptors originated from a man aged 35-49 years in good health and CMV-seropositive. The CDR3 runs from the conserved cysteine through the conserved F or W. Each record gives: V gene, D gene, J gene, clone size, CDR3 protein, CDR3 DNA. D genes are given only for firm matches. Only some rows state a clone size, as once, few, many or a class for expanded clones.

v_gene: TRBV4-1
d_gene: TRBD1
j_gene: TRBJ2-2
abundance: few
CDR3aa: CASSQVEGARTGELFF
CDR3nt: TGCGCCAGCAGTCAAGTCGAGGGGGCGCGGACCGGGGAGCTGTTTTTT

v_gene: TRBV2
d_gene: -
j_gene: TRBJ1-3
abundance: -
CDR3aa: CASRGAGNTIYF
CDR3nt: TGTGCCAGCAGGGGCGCAGGAAACACCATATATTTT

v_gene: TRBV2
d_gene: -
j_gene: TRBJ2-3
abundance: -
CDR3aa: CASSENRADTQYF
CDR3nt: TGTGCCAGCAGTGAAAATCGGGCAGATACGCAGTATTTT

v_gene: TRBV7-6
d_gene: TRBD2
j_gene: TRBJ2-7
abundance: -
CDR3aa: CASSPSGGGLEQYF
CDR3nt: TGTGCCAGCAGCCCCTCGGGGGGGGGACTCGAGCAGTACTTC

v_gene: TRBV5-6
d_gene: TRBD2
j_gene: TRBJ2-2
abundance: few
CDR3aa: CASSLTGEGRELFF
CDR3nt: TGTGCCAGCAGCTTGACCGGGGAGGGCCGGGAGCTGTTTTTT

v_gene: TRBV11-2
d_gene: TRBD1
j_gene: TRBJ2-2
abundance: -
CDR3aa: CASSRAGTAKNTGELFF
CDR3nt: TGTGCCAGCAGCCGAGCCGGGACAGCCAAGAACACCGGGGAGCTGTTTTTT

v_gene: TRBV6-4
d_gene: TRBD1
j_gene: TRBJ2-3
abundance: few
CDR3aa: CASSTGQESTDTQYF
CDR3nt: TGTGCCAGCAGTACTGGACAGGAGAGCACAGATACGCAGTATTTT

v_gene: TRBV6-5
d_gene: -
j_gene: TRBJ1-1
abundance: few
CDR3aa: CASSYLARNTEAFF
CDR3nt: TGTGCCAGCAGTTACCTCGCTAGGAACACTGAAGCTTTCTTT

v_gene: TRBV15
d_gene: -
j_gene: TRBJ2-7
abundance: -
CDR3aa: CATSPALMGPTYEQYF
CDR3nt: TGTGCCACCAGCCCCGCCTTAATGGGGCCCACCTACGAGCAGTACTTC

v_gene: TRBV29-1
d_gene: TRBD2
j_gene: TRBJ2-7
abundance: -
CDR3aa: CSVYAGVAEQYF
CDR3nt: TGCAGCGTTTACGCGGGAGTAGCCGAGCAGTACTTC

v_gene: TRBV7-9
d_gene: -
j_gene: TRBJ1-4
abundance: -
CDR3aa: CSSSLPRGSNEKLFF
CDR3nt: TGTTCCAGCAGCCTACCGCGGGGATCAAATGAAAAACTGTTTTTT

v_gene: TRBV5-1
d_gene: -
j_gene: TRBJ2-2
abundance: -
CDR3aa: CASSLGPGTGELFF
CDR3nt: TGCGCCAGCAGCTTGGGTCCGGGGACCGGGGAGCTGTTTTTT

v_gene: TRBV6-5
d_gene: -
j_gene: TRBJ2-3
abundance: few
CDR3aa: CASSRGDTQYF
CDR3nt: TGTGCCTCCAGTAGGGGAGATACGCAGTATTTT

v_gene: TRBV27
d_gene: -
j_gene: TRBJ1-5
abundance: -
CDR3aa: CASSGGRGNQPQHF
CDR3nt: TGTGCCAGCAGTGGGGGGAGGGGCAATCAGCCCCAGCATTTT

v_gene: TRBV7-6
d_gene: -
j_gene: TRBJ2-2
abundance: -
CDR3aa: CASGGGQGYTGELFF
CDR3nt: TGTGCCAGCGGGGGGGGGCAGGGATACACCGGGGAGCTGTTTTTT

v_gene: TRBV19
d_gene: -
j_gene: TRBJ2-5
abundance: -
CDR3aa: CASSKRQQETQYF
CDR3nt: TGTGCCAGTAGTAAGAGACAGCAAGAGACCCAGTACTTC

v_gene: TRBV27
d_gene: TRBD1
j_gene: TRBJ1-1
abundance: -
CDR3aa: CASSPLPGGKSPAFF
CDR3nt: TGTGCCAGCAGTCCACTACCAGGGGGTAAAAGTCCAGCTTTCTTT

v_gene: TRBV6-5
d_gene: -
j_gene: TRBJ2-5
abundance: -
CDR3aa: CASSYQAQETQYF
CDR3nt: TGTGCCAGCAGTTACCAGGCCCAAGAGACCCAGTACTTC

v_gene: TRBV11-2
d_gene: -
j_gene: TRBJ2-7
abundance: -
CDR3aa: CASKGVYEQYF
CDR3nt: TGTGCCAGCAAGGGAGTTTACGAGCAGTACTTC

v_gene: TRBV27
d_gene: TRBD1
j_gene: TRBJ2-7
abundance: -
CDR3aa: CASSSHGTGAYEQYF
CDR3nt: TGTGCCAGCAGTTCCCACGGGACAGGGGCCTACGAGCAGTACTTC

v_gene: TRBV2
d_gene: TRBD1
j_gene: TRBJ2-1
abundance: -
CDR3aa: CATAHRGQGEEQFF
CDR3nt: TGTGCCACCGCACACCGGGGACAGGGGGAAGAGCAGTTCTTC

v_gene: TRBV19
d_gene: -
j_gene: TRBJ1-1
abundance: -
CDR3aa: CASRIGLANTEAFF
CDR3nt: TGTGCCAGCAGAATTGGTCTGGCGAACACTGAAGCTTTCTTT

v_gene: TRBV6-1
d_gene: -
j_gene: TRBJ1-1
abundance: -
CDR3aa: CASSGGGVNTEAFF
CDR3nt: TGTGCCAGCAGTGGGGGGGGCGTGAACACTGAAGCTTTCTTT

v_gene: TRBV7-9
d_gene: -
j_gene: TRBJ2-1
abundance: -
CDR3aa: CASSLAGGPRNEQFF
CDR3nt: TGTGCCAGCAGCTTAGCGGGGGGGCCGAGGAATGAGCAGTTCTTC

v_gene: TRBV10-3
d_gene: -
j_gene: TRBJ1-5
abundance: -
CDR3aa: CASSTGIQPQHF
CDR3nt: TGTGCCAGCAGTACAGGGATCCAGCCCCAGCATTTT

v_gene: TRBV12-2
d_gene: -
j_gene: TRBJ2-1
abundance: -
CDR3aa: CASRSTAGGGTINNEQFF
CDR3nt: TGTGCAAGTCGCTCAACCGCGGGCGGGGGAACAATAAACAATGAGCAGTTCTTC

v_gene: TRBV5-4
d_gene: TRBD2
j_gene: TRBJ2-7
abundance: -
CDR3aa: CASSSGGLSYEQYF
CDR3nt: TGTGCCAGCAGCTCGGGGGGGCTCTCCTACGAGCAGTACTTC

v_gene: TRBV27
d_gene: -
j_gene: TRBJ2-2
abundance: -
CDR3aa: CASSPWLATPGELFF
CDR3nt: TGTGCCAGCAGCCCCTGGCTAGCTACACCCGGGGAGCTGTTTTTT

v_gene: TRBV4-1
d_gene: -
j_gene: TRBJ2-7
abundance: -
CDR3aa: CASSLLLTAPVYEQYF
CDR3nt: TGCGCCAGCAGCCTCCTACTAACGGCTCCGGTCTACGAGCAGTACTTC

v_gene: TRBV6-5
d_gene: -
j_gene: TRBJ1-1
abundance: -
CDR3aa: CASRREVDTEAFF
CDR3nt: TGTGCCAGCAGGAGGGAGGTGGACACTGAAGCTTTCTTT

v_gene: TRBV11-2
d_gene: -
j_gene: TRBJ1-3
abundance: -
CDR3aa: CASSLGAGDTIYF
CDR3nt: TGTGCCAGCAGCTTAGGGGCGGGGGACACCATATATTTT

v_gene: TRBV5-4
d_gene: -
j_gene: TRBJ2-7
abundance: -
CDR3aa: CASSLAGSGLGQYF
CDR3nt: TGTGCCAGCAGCTTGGCCGGCAGTGGACTCGGGCAGTACTTC

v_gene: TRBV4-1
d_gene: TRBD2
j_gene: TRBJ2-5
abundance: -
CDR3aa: CASSQEGRASGTQYF
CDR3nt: TGCGCCAGCAGCCAAGAGGGGAGGGCCTCGGGGACCCAGTACTTC

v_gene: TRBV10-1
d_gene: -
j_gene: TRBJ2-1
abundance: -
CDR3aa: CASSECLGAVYNEQFF
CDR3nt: TGCGCCAGCAGTGAGTGTCTCGGAGCAGTCTACAATGAGCAGTTCTTC

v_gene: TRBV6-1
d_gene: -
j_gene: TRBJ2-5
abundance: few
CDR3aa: CASSEAPGEGETQYF
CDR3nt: TGTGCCAGCAGTGAAGCTCCAGGGGAGGGGGAGACCCAGTACTTC

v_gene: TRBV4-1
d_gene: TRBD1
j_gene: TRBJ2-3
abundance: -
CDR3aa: CASSQEGRGPDTQYF
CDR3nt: TGCGCCAGCAGCCAAGAGGGCAGGGGGCCAGATACGCAGTATTTT

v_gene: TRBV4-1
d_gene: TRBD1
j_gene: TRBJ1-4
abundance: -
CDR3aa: CASSQAPDRGQEKLFF
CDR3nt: TGCGCCAGCAGCCAAGCGCCGGACAGGGGGCAGGAAAAACTGTTTTTT

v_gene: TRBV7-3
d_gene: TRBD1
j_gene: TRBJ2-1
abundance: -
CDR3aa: CASSATLGQPPNEQFF
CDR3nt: TGTGCCAGCAGCGCAACCTTGGGACAGCCCCCCAATGAGCAGTTCTTC

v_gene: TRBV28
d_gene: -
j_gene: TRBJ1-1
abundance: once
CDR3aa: CASNRAPGEAFF
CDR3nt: TGTGCCAGCAACAGGGCCCCGGGAGAAGCTTTCTTT

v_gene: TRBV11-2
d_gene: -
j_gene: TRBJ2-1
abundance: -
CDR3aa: CASSLTLDRYNEQFF
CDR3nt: TGTGCCAGCAGCTTAACCCTTGACAGATACAATGAGCAGTTCTTC

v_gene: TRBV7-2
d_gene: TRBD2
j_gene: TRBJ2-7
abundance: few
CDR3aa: CASSLGPASGTYEQYF
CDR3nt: TGTGCCAGCAGCTTAGGGCCGGCTAGCGGGACCTACGAGCAGTACTTC

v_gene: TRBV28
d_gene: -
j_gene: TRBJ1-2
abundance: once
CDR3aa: CASMQGLGYGYTF
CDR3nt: TGTGCCAGCATGCAGGGATTGGGCTATGGCTACACCTTC

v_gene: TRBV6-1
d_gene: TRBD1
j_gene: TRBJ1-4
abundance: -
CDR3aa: CASSEGGQGNEKLFF
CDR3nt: TGTGCCAGCAGTGAAGGCGGACAGGGTAATGAAAAACTGTTTTTT

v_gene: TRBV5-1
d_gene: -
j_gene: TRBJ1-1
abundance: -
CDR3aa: CASSFTWEGHTEAFF
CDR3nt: TGTGCCAGCAGCTTTACGTGGGAGGGGCACACTGAAGCTTTCTTT

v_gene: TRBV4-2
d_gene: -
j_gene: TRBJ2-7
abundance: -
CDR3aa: CASSPAGGSIFEQYF
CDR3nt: TGTGCCAGCAGCCCCGCGGGCGGCAGCATTTTCGAGCAGTACTTC

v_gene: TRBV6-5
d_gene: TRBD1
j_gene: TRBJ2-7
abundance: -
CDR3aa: CASSRQGPYEQYF
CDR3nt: TGTGCCAGCAGCCGACAGGGTCCCTACGAGCAGTACTTC

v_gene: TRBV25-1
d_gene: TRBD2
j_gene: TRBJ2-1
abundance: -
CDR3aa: CASSGLAGGHEQFF
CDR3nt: TGTGCCAGCAGTGGGCTAGCGGGAGGGCATGAGCAGTTCTTC